The rows below give T cell receptor beta chains drawn from one sample of a study of CD8+CD57+ T cells in acquired aplastic anemia. Each CDR3 protein is one row after TCRdb ran MiXCR on the reads. The data show about 150,000 distinct CDR3 sequences, less than 60% seen once. Sequenced sample: sorted CD4+, CD8+, or CD8+CD57+ T cells (not recorded which) from PBMCs. Receptors originate from a human donor with aplastic anemia. Each CDR3 is given with its conserved first and last residue. D genes are given only for firm matches. For some rows the clone size is stated as once, few or many, or as a class when expanded; others skip it.

TRBV20-1,TRBD1,TRBJ1-2,few,TGCAGTGCTAGAGAGTTTGGGGACAGGGTTGAAAACACCTTC,CSAREFGDRVENTF
TRBV7-9,TRBD1,TRBJ2-2,many,TGTGCCAGCAGCCCCACCTTAACACAGGGGGCGAACACCGGGGAGCTGTTTTTT,CASSPTLTQGANTGELFF
TRBV7-8,-,TRBJ1-1,many,TGTGCCAGCAGCTTAGGTTTTAGTGAAGCTTTCTTT,CASSLGFSEAFF
TRBV9,TRBD2,TRBJ2-3,-,TGTGCCAGCAGCGTAGAAGCGGGGGGGACGTCAGATACGCAGTATTTT,CASSVEAGGTSDTQYF
TRBV11-2,TRBD1,TRBJ1-5,-,TGTGCCAGCAGCTTAGTGATCGGTGGTAGGGGACGGGACAGGCAGCCCCAGCATTTT,CASSLVIGGRGRDRQPQHF
TRBV10-3,TRBD1,TRBJ1-1,-,TGTGCCATCAGTGATAGAGGGGACAGTTTGAACACTGAAGCTTTCTTT,CAISDRGDSLNTEAFF
TRBV3-1,-,TRBJ2-1,few,TGTGCCAGCAGCCAAGATGGACCTGATGATGGCTCCTACAATGAGCAGTTCTTC,CASSQDGPDDGSYNEQFF
TRBV19,-,TRBJ1-1,-,TGTGCCAGTAGTACGGGGGTCGCTGAAGCTTTCTTT,CASSTGVAEAFF
TRBV2,TRBD2,TRBJ2-7,many,TGTGCCAGCAGTGAACCTAGCGGGTCTGCCTACGAGCAGTACTTC,CASSEPSGSAYEQYF
TRBV6-4,TRBD1,TRBJ1-5,few,TGTGCCAGCAGGGACAGGGAGACGAGGACCCTAAATCAGCCCCAGCATTTT,CASRDRETRTLNQPQHF
TRBV29-1,-,TRBJ1-1,-,TGCAGCGTTGTGAAGGGGCAGGGTATTAAGTTT,CSVVKGQGIKF
TRBV7-7,TRBD2,TRBJ2-7,few,TGTGCCACCTCGGGACTAGCGAATTACGAGCAGTACTTC,CATSGLANYEQYF
TRBV5-1,-,TRBJ2-3,-,TGCGCCAGCAGCCAAATCTCGACAGAAGATACGCAGTATTTT,CASSQISTEDTQYF
TRBV10-3,-,TRBJ2-2,few,TGTGCCAGCAGTGCAGGGGAGCTGTTTTTT,CASSAGELFF
TRBV7-9,-,TRBJ2-1,many,TGTGCCAGCAGGGGAGAGCTCACAGGGACCAATGAGCAGTTCTTC,CASRGELTGTNEQFF
TRBV4-1,-,TRBJ2-3,-,TGCGCCAGCAGCCAACGCGGAGCACCAGATACGCAGTATTTT,CASSQRGAPDTQYF
TRBV19,TRBD1,TRBJ2-2,many,TGTGCCAGTAGTCCCGGGACAGGGGTCAGGACCGGGGAGCTGTTTTTT,CASSPGTGVRTGELFF
TRBV7-2,-,TRBJ1-6,-,TGTGCCAGCAGCATTAGCGGGGTGGGTTCACCCCTCCACTTT,CASSISGVGSPLHF
TRBV25-1,-,TRBJ1-4,-,TGTGCCAGCCGCAAGCAGGGTGGCACTAATGAAAAACTGTTTTTT,CASRKQGGTNEKLFF
TRBV6-5,-,TRBJ1-1,many,TGTGCCAGCAGTGACTCCCTTATGAACACTGAAGCTTTCTTT,CASSDSLMNTEAFF
TRBV2,TRBD1,TRBJ1-2,few,TGTGCCAGCAGTGAAGACAGCACAGGGGGATATGGCTACACCTTC,CASSEDSTGGYGYTF
TRBV9,-,TRBJ1-1,-,TGTGCCAGCAGCGTAGCCCCAGGGCTTGTAGGCTCCATGAACACTGAAGCTTTCTTT,CASSVAPGLVGSMNTEAFF